The present TCR beta chain was sequenced within a study of blood T cells in healthy people across ages (dated by TCRdb to between 2015 and 2017). Looking at the study overall: In model experiments, template switching captured roughly one uniquely barcoded TCR beta cDNA molecule for every two T cells. Using deep sequencing normalized with unique cDNA molecular identifiers, the study measured how TCR beta repertoire diversity changes with age. Donors were grouped into four age groups: young (average roughly 15 years), middle-aged (about 38), aged (about 60) and long-lived (roughly 80). To avoid experimental bias, donors of different ages were distributed randomly across sequencing lanes. Using the same blood draw, the study looked at two additional independent replicas of 1 million unique cDNA reads for two donors, one aged 18 to 29 and the other aged 80 or older.

A few counts support this clonotype. Its antigen target is currently unknown. One base away there is no much larger clone; base qualities are not given. What the study reported, not specific to this receptor: Because the CMV infection status of the donors was unknown, age-related changes in expanded clonotypes may potentially have been confounded. The percentage of naive T cells measured by flow cytometry correlated strongly with observed TCR beta diversity. Bulk unsorted PBMC profiling prevented conclusive comparison of naive and antigen-experienced compartments. The long-lived group showed more naive CD4+ T cells, fewer expanded clones and increased TCR diversity than the aged group, suggesting age selection. Estimates of total diversity based on one million sequenced T cells were regarded as lower bounds and as underestimates. Observed TCR beta diversity per million T cells fell roughly linearly with age, and a significant reduction was already apparent by age about 43.

To prepare the library, 5' RACE was applied. TCRdb shows the sequencer as Illumina HiSeq 2500. A second PCR of about 6 to 11 cycles was performed with a sample-barcoded 5' primer and a J-beta primer mix. A template-switch 5' adaptor carrying 12 random nucleotides introduced a unique molecular identifier onto each TCR beta cDNA molecule. Each sample yielded at least 2.5 million CDR3-containing paired-end reads. The Mint cDNA synthesis kit, primed by a TRBC-specific oligonucleotide, was used to synthesize first-strand cDNA from all RNA. After uracil-DNA glycosylase treatment, a first 18-cycle PCR used universal primers M1SS and BC2_uni_R on all cDNA. The study's processing was this. Normalization of each sample was performed by random selection of 1 million high-quality reads, each carrying a distinct molecular identifier. Instead of being binned into consensus sequences, reads with shared molecular identifiers were discarded. CDR3 identification, clonotype clustering and error correction used MiTCR with a Q25 quality threshold and the strictest error-elimination algorithm. A nonparametric unseen species model using Euler transformation provided a lower-bound estimate of total TCR beta diversity. TCRdb passed the public sequencing reads through fastp at Q25 and MiXCR, retaining productive beta sequences. Each CDR3 protein gets just one entry, which takes the most common genes and DNA from the rows behind it. Here the V and J calls rest on TCRdb's processing, not on the authors' analysis. The sample profile shows 980,000 or so distinct CDR3 sequences; 45% to 50% of them were found once. The leading ten clones occupy roughly an eighth of the sample.

Donors were roughly 40 systemically healthy Caucasian individuals from Russia aged about 6 to 100 years. Each donor gave ten milliliters of peripheral blood, drawn into EDTA-treated Vacutainer tubes. PBMCs were isolated by Ficoll-Paque density-gradient centrifugation, with at least 7 million obtained per sample. Trizol reagent was used to extract total RNA from the PBMCs, yielding at least 6 micrograms per sample. For every donor, flow cytometry on a PBMC aliquot measured the percentage of naive CD45RAhigh/CD27high T cells. Spanning cysteine to phenylalanine, the CDR3 consists of 15 amino acids. Only the CDR3 DNA is retained, 45 bases long and in frame from the first base. V is reduced by 0 bases and J by 4 bases, leaving a spacing of 10 bases between them. CDR1 and CDR2, looked up from the germline V gene, are MGHDK and SYGVNS.

The sequenced material came from blood. The rearranged chain carries TRBV25-1 and TRBJ2-1; the D gene assignment is ambiguous. The TCR sequence derives from a man aged 25-45 years in good health. The CDR3: CASSEYPEEYNEQFF. In nucleotides, the sequence is TGTGCCAGCAGTGAATATCCCGAAGAGTACAATGAGCAGTTCTTC.